This TCR beta chain originates from a study of blood T cells in healthy people across ages. Study conclusions and caveats: Age advanced and TCR beta diversity per million T cells fell, roughly linearly. Long-lived donors had more naive CD4+ cells and higher diversity than aged donors.

The length of the CDR3 is 13 residues. Germline lookup yields CDR1 SQVTM and CDR2 ANQGSEA. Sample-barcoded 5' priming and a J-beta primer mix drove a second PCR of about 7 to 11 cycles. Each sample provided no less than 2.5 million CDR3-containing paired-end reads. TCRdb redid the calling of the 5' RACE reads with MiXCR, one entry per CDR3 protein. Among about 970,000 distinct CDR3 sequences, roughly half were seen once, and the ten largest hold around a fifth. Concerning this clonotype: Antigen specificity is unknown.

This TCR derives from a woman aged 55-69 years in good health. J is TRBJ2-4 and V is TRBV29-1, with D hard to call. The J call may be mistaken, given a closer DNA end match to TRBJ2-5. Sample: blood. This chain's CDR3 is CSVGVGFRETQYF. The CDR3 DNA reads as TGCAGCGTTGGCGTAGGGTTCCGAGAGACCCAGTACTTC.